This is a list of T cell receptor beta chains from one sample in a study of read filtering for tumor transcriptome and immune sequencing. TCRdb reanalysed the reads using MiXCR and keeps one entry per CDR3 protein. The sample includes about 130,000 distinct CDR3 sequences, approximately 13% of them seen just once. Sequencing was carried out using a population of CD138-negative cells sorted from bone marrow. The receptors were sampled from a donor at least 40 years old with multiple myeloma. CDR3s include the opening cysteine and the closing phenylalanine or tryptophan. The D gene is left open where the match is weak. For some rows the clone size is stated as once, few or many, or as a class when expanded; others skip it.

CASSFAEGFDLKDTQYF,TGTGCCAGCAGCTTTGCTGAGGGGTTCGATCTAAAGGATACGCAGTATTTT,TRBV11-2,TRBJ2-3,NA,few
CASSFSPPRGSEKLFF,TGTGCCAGCAGCTTTTCTCCCCCAAGAGGGAGTGAAAAACTGTTTTTT,TRBV5-6,TRBJ1-4,NA,NA
CSAGRGTDTQYF,TGCAGCGCGGGGCGGGGGACAGATACGCAGTATTTT,TRBV29-1,TRBJ2-3,TRBD2,many
CASSQGRLNTEAFF,TGCGCCAGCAGCCAGGGACGCTTGAACACTGAAGCTTTCTTT,TRBV5-1,TRBJ1-1,NA,many
CASSDGGANTGELFF,TGTGCCAGCTCCGACGGGGGCGCGAACACCGGGGAGCTGTTTTTT,TRBV7-9,TRBJ2-2,NA,many
CASSRPEEDGYTF,TGTGCCAGCAGTCGCCCCGAGGAGGATGGCTACACCTTC,TRBV12-3/TRBV12-4,TRBJ1-2,NA,many
CASSQDHVQFF,TGTGCCAGCAGCCAGGATCATGTGCAGTTCTTC,TRBV6-5,TRBJ2-1,NA,many
CASRRSLLNQPQHF,TGTGCCAGTAGACGCAGCTTACTCAATCAGCCCCAGCATTTT,TRBV19,TRBJ1-5,NA,NA
CAHARDRERTEAFF,TGTGCCCACGCGCGGGACAGGGAACGCACTGAAGCTTTCTTT,TRBV24-1,TRBJ1-1,TRBD1,many
CATSGRLEETQYF,TGTGCCACCAGTGGCAGACTAGAAGAGACCCAGTACTTC,TRBV15,TRBJ2-5,NA,many
CATSESTGRSGANVLTF,TGTGCCACCAGTGAATCGACAGGGAGGTCTGGGGCCAACGTCCTGACTTTC,TRBV24-1,TRBJ2-6,NA,many
CASSPRTASYEQYF,TGTGCCAGCAGCCCTCGGACGGCCTCCTACGAGCAGTACTTC,TRBV7-9,TRBJ2-7,NA,few
CASSVNGELAGEDNEQFF,TGTGCCAGCAGCGTAAATGGGGAACTAGCGGGAGAGGACAATGAGCAGTTCTTC,TRBV7-3,TRBJ2-1,TRBD2,many
CASSLLAEDQPQHF,TGTGCCAGCAGTTTACTGGCGGAGGATCAGCCCCAGCATTTT,TRBV12-3/TRBV12-4,TRBJ1-5,NA,many
CASSLVGLWDTQYF,TGTGCCAGCTCTCTAGTGGGGTTATGGGATACGCAGTATTTT,TRBV6-5,TRBJ2-3,NA,few
CASSFARRGRADEKLFF,TGTGCCAGCAGCTTCGCCCGCAGGGGGCGCGCGGATGAAAAACTGTTTTTT,TRBV7-2,TRBJ1-4,TRBD1,many
CASSPGAGQAYPQHF,TGCGCCAGCAGCCCGGGGGCGGGACAGGCTTATCCCCAGCATTTT,TRBV5-1,TRBJ1-5,TRBD1,many
CSVGRSNNEKLFF,TGCAGCGTTGGGAGGTCAAATAATGAAAAACTGTTTTTT,TRBV29-1,TRBJ1-4,NA,many
CASSSAGGPRGTDTQYF,TGTGCCAGCAGTTCGGCGGGGGGGCCACGGGGGACAGATACGCAGTATTTT,TRBV6-2/TRBV6-3,TRBJ2-3,TRBD2,many
CASSERLTSPSYNEQFF,TGCGCCAGCAGCGAACGCCTGACTAGCCCGTCCTACAATGAGCAGTTCTTC,TRBV10-2,TRBJ2-1,TRBD2,many
CASSQGGQLYGYTF,TGTGCCAGCAGCCAAGGGGGACAACTCTATGGCTACACCTTC,TRBV3-1,TRBJ1-2,NA,many
CASSLSEQGVVEQFF,TGTGCCAGTAGTCTTAGCGAACAGGGGGTCGTGGAGCAGTTCTTC,TRBV19,TRBJ2-1,TRBD1,many
CASSLAPLAAYNEQFF,TGTGCCAGCAGCTTAGCCCCACTAGCGGCCTACAATGAGCAGTTCTTC,TRBV11-2,TRBJ2-1,TRBD2,few
CASSSTGWEDTEAFF,TGTGCCAGCAGCTCGACAGGGTGGGAGGACACTGAAGCTTTCTTT,TRBV7-8,TRBJ1-1,TRBD1,NA
CASSHGRDSGTEAFF,TGTGCCAGCAGTCACGGTCGGGACTCGGGCACTGAAGCTTTCTTT,TRBV14,TRBJ1-1,NA,many
CAWGGTLLVGETQYF,TGTGCCTGGGGGGGGACTCTATTGGTCGGGGAGACCCAGTACTTC,TRBV30,TRBJ2-5,NA,NA
CASGDGVVYEQYF,TGTGCCAGCGGGGACGGGGTGGTCTACGAGCAGTACTTC,TRBV7-9,TRBJ2-7,NA,many
CASSPGQGWNNQPQHF,TGTGCCAGTAGCCCGGGACAGGGGTGGAACAATCAGCCCCAGCATTTT,TRBV19,TRBJ1-5,TRBD1,many